This T cell receptor beta chain comes out of a study of OX40 agonist ivuxolimab in advanced cancers. Study-wide findings and caveats: The antigens recognized by the expanded peripheral T cells, that is their antigen specificity, were not determined. CD8+ T cells (on average) carried more expanded clones than CD4+ T cells.

Assay used: immunoSEQ multiplex PCR; TCRdb lists only in-frame clones, some missing. The sample records roughly 64,000 clones, roughly four fifths being singletons. This CDR3 contains 14 residues. V gave up 5 bases and J gave up 3 bases, with 13 bases separating them. The germline V gene encodes CDR1 PRHDT and CDR2 FYEKMQ (reference sequence). A note on this clone: No antigen is known for it.

The specimen comprised CD4+ or CD8+ T cells sorted from blood, sampled in a trial of the OX40 agonist ivuxolimab. J is TRBJ1-2 and V is TRBV13; no reliable D call. The receptor was isolated from an adult with an advanced solid tumor such as melanoma, head and neck, liver or kidney cancer. The CDR3 loop reads CASSQNYGDYGYTF. The CDR3, as DNA: TGTGCCAGCAGCCAAAACTATGGCGACTATGGCTACACCTTC.